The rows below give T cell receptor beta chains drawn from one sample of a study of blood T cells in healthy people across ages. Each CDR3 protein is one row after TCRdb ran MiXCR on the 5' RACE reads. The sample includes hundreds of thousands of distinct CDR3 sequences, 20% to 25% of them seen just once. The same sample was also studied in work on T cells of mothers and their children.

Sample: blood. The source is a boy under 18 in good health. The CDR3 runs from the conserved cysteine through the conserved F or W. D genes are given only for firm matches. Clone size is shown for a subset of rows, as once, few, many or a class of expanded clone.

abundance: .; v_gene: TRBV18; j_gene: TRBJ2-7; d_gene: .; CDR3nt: TGTGCCAGCTCACCAGTGGGACTTTACGAGCAGTACTTC; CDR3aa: CASSPVGLYEQYF
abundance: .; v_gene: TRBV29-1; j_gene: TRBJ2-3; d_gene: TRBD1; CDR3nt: TGCAGCGCGGACAGGACCACAAATACGCAGTATTTT; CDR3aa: CSADRTTNTQYF
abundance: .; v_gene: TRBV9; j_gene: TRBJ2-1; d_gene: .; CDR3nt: TGTGCCAGCAGCGTAGGACTAGTCAATGAGCAGTTCTTC; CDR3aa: CASSVGLVNEQFF
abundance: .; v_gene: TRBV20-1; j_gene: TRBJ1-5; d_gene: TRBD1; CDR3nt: TGCAGTGCTAGAAGTACAGGGGGCGCATCGGTAGATCAGCCCCAGCATTTT; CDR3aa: CSARSTGGASVDQPQHF
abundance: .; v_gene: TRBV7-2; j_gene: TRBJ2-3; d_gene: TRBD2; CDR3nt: TGTGCCAGCAGCTTACCAGAGGGGGTGGTAGCGGGAGAAGATACGCAGTATTTT; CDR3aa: CASSLPEGVVAGEDTQYF
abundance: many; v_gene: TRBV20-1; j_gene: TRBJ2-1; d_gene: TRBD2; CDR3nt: TGCAGTGCTAGAGTTACTAGCGGGGGCCTCCTCTCCTACAATGAGCAGTTCTTC; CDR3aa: CSARVTSGGLLSYNEQFF
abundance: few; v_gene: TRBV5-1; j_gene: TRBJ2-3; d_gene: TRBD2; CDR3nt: TGCGCCAGCAGCTTTACTAGCGGGGGGGCCAGCACAGATACGCAGTATTTT; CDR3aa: CASSFTSGGASTDTQYF
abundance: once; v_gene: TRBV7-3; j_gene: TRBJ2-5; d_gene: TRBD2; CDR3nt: TGTGCCAGCAGCTTAGGGGGGTCTAGCGGACAAGAGACCCAGTACTTC; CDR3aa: CASSLGGSSGQETQYF
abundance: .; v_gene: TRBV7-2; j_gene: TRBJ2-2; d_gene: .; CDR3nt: TGTGCCAGCAGCTTAGTAGGACTCCCGACGACCGGGGAGCTGTTTTTT; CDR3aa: CASSLVGLPTTGELFF
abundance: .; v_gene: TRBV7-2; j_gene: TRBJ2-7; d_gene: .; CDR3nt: TGTGCCAGCAGCTCGATGCAGGGGTACGAGCAGTACTTC; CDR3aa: CASSSMQGYEQYF
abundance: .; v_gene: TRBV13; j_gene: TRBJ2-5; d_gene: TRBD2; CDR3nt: TGTGCCAGCAGCTTAATGGGCGGGGGGGCTTCTGGAGAGACCCAGTACTTC; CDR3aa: CASSLMGGGASGETQYF
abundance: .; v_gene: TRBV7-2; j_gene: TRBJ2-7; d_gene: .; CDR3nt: TGTGCCAGCAGCTTAGAGAGCGACTACGAGCAGTACTTC; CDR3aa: CASSLESDYEQYF